The rows below give T cell receptor beta chains drawn from one sample of a study of regulatory T cells in long-lasting Graves disease. One entry per CDR3 protein, called by TCRdb with MiXCR from the multiplex PCR reads. The repertoire holds about 500,000 distinct CDR3 sequences, with 12% as singletons. The data were also submitted as part of a second study, on T cells in Graves' hyperthyroidism and ophthalmopathy.

Sequenced here: peripheral blood mononuclear cells (PBMCs), sampled at new diagnosis, from a patient treated with antithyroid drugs. These receptors were taken from a woman in her twenties or thirties with Graves disease. The CDR3 runs from the conserved cysteine through the conserved F or W. A D gene is named only where the DNA matches it firmly. Size is stated for part of the rows, as once, few or many counts, or as a class when the clone is expanded.

>TRBV11-2|many|TRBJ2-3|NA|13
CASRQSLTDTQYF
TGTGCCAGCAGACAGAGCCTCACAGATACGCAGTATTTT
>TRBV19|few|TRBJ2-3|TRBD2|16
CASRSWGAGVADTQYF
TGTGCCAGTAGGTCCTGGGGAGCGGGAGTGGCTGATACGCAGTATTTT
>TRBV18|many|TRBJ2-5|NA|13
CASSPATQETQYF
TGTGCCAGCTCACCCGCGACCCAAGAGACCCAGTACTTC
>TRBV18|few|TRBJ1-6|NA|14
CASSPDRPNSPLHF
TGTGCCAGCTCTCCGGACCGACCCAATTCACCCCTCCACTTT
>TRBV9|NA|TRBJ2-1|TRBD2|16
CASSVRASGSGNEQFF
TGTGCCAGCAGCGTCCGGGCTAGCGGGAGTGGGAATGAGCAGTTCTTC
>TRBV3-1|NA|TRBJ2-2|NA|14
CASRGQPNTGELFF
TGTGCCAGCAGGGGACAACCGAACACCGGGGAGCTGTTTTTT
>TRBV19|many|TRBJ1-1|NA|15
CASMDNRVGNTEAFF
TGTGCCAGTATGGATAATCGGGTCGGCAACACTGAAGCTTTCTTT
>TRBV2|NA|TRBJ2-1|TRBD2|15
CASTVTSRRVDEQFF
TGTGCCAGCACTGTGACTAGCCGGAGAGTCGATGAACAGTTCTTC
>TRBV10-3|NA|TRBJ1-3|TRBD1|14
CAISRTGPGNTIYF
TGTGCCATCAGTCGGACAGGACCCGGAAACACCATATATTTT
>TRBV19|few|TRBJ1-5|TRBD1|15
CASRTSGTGDQPQHF
TGTGCCAGTAGGACCAGCGGGACAGGTGATCAGCCCCAGCATTTT
>TRBV7-2|NA|TRBJ1-6|TRBD1|15
CASRRGGQGRSPLHF
TGTGCCAGCAGAAGAGGCGGACAGGGGAGGTCACCCCTCCACTTT
>TRBV11-2|NA|TRBJ2-2|TRBD2|18
CASSSRLAGGGNTGELFF
TGTGCCAGCAGCTCCAGACTAGCGGGAGGTGGGAACACCGGGGAGCTGTTTTTT
>TRBV15|many|TRBJ2-1|TRBD2|16
CATSRDPAGGNNEQFF
TGTGCCACCAGCAGAGATCCAGCGGGAGGAAACAATGAGCAGTTCTTC
>TRBV27|many|TRBJ2-5|NA|17
CASSPGRGSPHQETQYF
TGTGCCAGCAGTCCTGGAAGGGGGTCACCTCACCAAGAGACCCAGTACTTC
>TRBV19|few|TRBJ1-5|TRBD1|19
CASTHRFVGAGGVNQPQHF
TGTGCCAGTACCCACCGGTTCGTTGGGGCAGGGGGCGTCAATCAGCCCCAGCATTTT
>TRBV20-1|many|TRBJ2-1|NA|13
CSAFGDVGSEQFF
TGCAGTGCGTTCGGGGACGTAGGCTCCGAGCAGTTCTTC
>TRBV29-1|many|TRBJ2-1|TRBD2|13
CSGLGGRYNEQFF
TGCAGCGGTCTGGGCGGGAGGTACAATGAGCAGTTCTTC